The rows below give T cell receptor beta chains drawn from one sample of a study of T cells in Graves' hyperthyroidism and ophthalmopathy. TCRdb itself ran the multiplex PCR reads through MiXCR, one entry per CDR3 protein. In the table there are roughly 800,000 distinct CDR3 sequences, 38% of which are singletons. The sequencing sample was made of blood. Receptor source: a man aged 18 to 30 with Graves' hyperthyroidism. The CDR3 runs from the conserved cysteine through the conserved F or W. Fields, in order: CDR3 protein, CDR3 DNA, V gene, clone size, J gene, D gene. D genes are given only for firm matches. Not every row has a clone size; where given, it reads once, few, many or a size class.

CASSPPVDGDTEAFF TGTGCCAGCAGTCCACCTGTGGACGGGGACACTGAAGCTTTCTTT TRBV9 few TRBJ1-1 NA
CASGETGGTEAFF TGTGCCAGCGGAGAAACAGGGGGCACTGAAGCTTTCTTT TRBV9 many TRBJ1-1 TRBD1
CASSLPGTGVHEQYF TGTGCCAGCAGCTTGCCCGGGACGGGGGTCCACGAGCAGTACTTC TRBV7-9 NA TRBJ2-7 NA
CATRPTLDTEAFF TGTGCCACCCGGCCTACTCTGGACACTGAAGCTTTCTTT TRBV19 many TRBJ1-1 NA
CATSRGTSGGDETQYF TGTGCCACCAGCAGGGGGACTAGCGGGGGTGACGAGACCCAGTACTTC TRBV15 many TRBJ2-5 TRBD2
CASSPTGTTGEDEQYF TGTGCCAGCAGCCCAACTGGTACGACAGGGGAGGACGAGCAGTACTTC TRBV7-8 many TRBJ2-7 TRBD1
CASSLTDRAAPLHF TGTGCCAGCAGTTTGACGGACAGGGCAGCCCCCCTCCACTTT TRBV7-9 NA TRBJ1-6 TRBD1
CSARARTGNNSPLHF TGCAGTGCTAGAGCCCGGACAGGAAATAATTCACCCCTCCACTTT TRBV20-1 few TRBJ1-6 TRBD1
CASSLPPEETQYF TGTGCCAGCAGCTTGCCTCCCGAGGAGACCCAGTACTTC TRBV5-6 many TRBJ2-5 NA
CSAPRGDYLYEQYF TGCAGTGCCCCGAGGGGGGACTATCTCTACGAGCAGTACTTC TRBV20-1 few TRBJ2-7 NA
CASSWGQANRETQYF TGCGCCAGCAGCTGGGGCCAGGCCAACCGAGAGACCCAGTACTTC TRBV5-1 NA TRBJ2-5 NA
CSVTFGPGGYGYTF TGCAGCGTTACCTTTGGCCCTGGAGGCTATGGCTACACCTTC TRBV29-1 NA TRBJ1-2 NA
CASSVGQTQETQYF TGTGCCAGCAGCGTAGGACAGACTCAAGAGACCCAGTACTTC TRBV9 NA TRBJ2-5 NA
CASSTVNNQPQHF TGTGCCAGCAGTACAGTCAACAATCAGCCCCAGCATTTT TRBV10-3 few TRBJ1-5 NA
CASSQDLAGPQHF TGCGCCAGCAGCCAAGATCTTGCGGGGCCCCAGCATTTT TRBV4-1 few TRBJ1-5 NA
CASSPPDGSNQPQHF TGTGCCAGCAGCCCACCCGACGGAAGCAATCAGCCCCAGCATTTT TRBV12-3/TRBV12-4 few TRBJ1-5 NA
CASSQEIDYNSPLHF TGTGCCAGCAGCCAAGAGATAGACTATAATTCACCCCTCCACTTT TRBV14 many TRBJ1-6 NA
CASSRDRAFNQPQHF TGTGCCAGTTCAAGGGACAGGGCCTTCAATCAGCCCCAGCATTTT TRBV19 NA TRBJ1-5 TRBD1
CSENRNSGANVLTF TGCAGCGAAAACAGGAACTCTGGGGCCAACGTCCTGACTTTC TRBV29-1 NA TRBJ2-6 NA
CASSFLGQGSYEQYF TGTGCCAGCAGTTTTTTGGGTCAAGGATCCTACGAGCAGTACTTC TRBV12-3/TRBV12-4 NA TRBJ2-7 NA
CSVEWPSGTYEQYF TGCAGCGTTGAATGGCCTAGCGGGACCTACGAGCAGTACTTC TRBV29-1 many TRBJ2-7 TRBD2